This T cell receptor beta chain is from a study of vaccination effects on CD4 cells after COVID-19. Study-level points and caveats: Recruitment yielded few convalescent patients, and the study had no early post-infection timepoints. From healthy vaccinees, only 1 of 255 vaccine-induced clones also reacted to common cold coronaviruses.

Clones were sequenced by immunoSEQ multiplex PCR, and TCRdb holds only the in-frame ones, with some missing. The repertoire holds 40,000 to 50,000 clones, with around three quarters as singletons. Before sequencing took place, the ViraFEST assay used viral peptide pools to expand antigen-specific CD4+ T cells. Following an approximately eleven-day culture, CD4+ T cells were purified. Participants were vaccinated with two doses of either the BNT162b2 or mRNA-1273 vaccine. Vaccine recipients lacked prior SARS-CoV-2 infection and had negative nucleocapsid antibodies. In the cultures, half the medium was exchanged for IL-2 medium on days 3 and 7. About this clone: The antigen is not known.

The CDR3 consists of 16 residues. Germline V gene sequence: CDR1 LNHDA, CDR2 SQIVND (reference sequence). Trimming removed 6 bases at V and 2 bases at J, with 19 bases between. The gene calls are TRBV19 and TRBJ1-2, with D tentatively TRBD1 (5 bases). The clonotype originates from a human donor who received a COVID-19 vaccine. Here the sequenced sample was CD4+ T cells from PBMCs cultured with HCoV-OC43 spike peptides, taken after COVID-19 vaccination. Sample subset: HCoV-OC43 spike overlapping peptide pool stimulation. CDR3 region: CASSPSGTELNYGYTF. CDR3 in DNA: TGTGCCAGTAGCCCCTCCGGGACCGAGTTAAACTATGGCTACACCTTC.